Each of the 29 T cell receptor beta chains below was sequenced from the same sample in a study of blood T cell repertoires in COVID-19. Generated by immunoSEQ multiplex PCR, the TCRdb table keeps only in-frame clones and is missing some. The sample lists about 160,000 clones, just over 90% occurring once. What was sequenced was peripheral blood. These receptors all come from a woman in her sixties with COVID-19, enrolled during active disease.

There are a few counts of this clone. The chain uses TRBV4-2 and TRBJ2-2; 9 bases match TRBD2. V was clipped by 4 bases and J by 4 bases; unmatched bases: 10. CDR3 length: 17 residues. The germline CDR1 and CDR2 sequences are LGHNA and YNFKEQ. The CDR3 coding sequence is TGTGCCAGCAGCCGCCAGGGCGGGGGGGCGGTCACCGGGGAGCTGTTTTTT. This sequence encodes CASSRQGGGAVTGELFF.

The V and J genes are TRBV18 and TRBJ1-5, with 10 positions matching TRBD1. Germline V gives CDR1 KGHSH, CDR2 LQKENI. The CDR3 sequence is 16 residues long. Trimming removed 4 bases from V and 3 bases from J; junction bases left unmatched: 6. The CDR3 bases are TGTGCCAGCTCACTGTCCGGACAGGGGGACAATCAGCCCCAGCATTTT. This encodes CASSLSGQGDNQPQHF.

This rearrangement joins TRBV21-1 to TRBJ1-2. TRBV21-1 is flagged as a pseudogene. This CDR3 is built from 14 residues. The CDR3 loop reads CASSKVRSRSGYTF. The DNA for the CDR3 is TGTGCCAGCAGCAAAGTCCGTAGTCGATCTGGCTACACCTTC.

V gene TRBV5-1 combines with J gene TRBJ2-7; D is possibly TRBD2 (6 bases). The CDR3 has 16 amino acids. The V gene's germline CDR1 is SGHRS and CDR2 YFSETQ. V dropped 4 bases and J dropped 2 bases, with 19 bases sitting between them. The CDR3 sequence is CASSPQPQGGTYEQYF. CDR3 DNA: TGCGCCAGCAGCCCCCAGCCGCAGGGAGGAACCTACGAGCAGTACTTC.

The rearrangement links TRBV19 to TRBJ2-7, with D maybe TRBD1 (5 bases). Trimming took 10 bases from V and 1 from J, leaving 17 bases between them. The CDR3 is made up of 14 amino acids. CDR1 is LNHDA, CDR2 SQIVND, per germline (reference sequence). In nucleotides, the CDR3 is TGTGCCACTCGTCGACAGCCGACGTCCTACGAGCAGTACTTC. Protein sequence: CATRRQPTSYEQYF.

Note on this clone: One junction end does not reproduce the germline sequence, and a read error may be involved. The chain uses TRBV4-1 and TRBJ1-1, with TRBD1 matching 8 bases. Germline CDR1 MGHRA, CDR2 YSYEKL. The CDR3 runs 14 residues. Here the CDR3 reads CASTQGTGGAEAFF. CDR3 bases: TGCGCCAGCACCCAAGGGACAGGCGGGGCTGAAGCTTTCTTT.

The rearrangement links TRBV5-1 to TRBJ1-3; TRBD1 matches at 7 bases. V lost 3 bases, J lost 0 bases, and 9 bases stayed unmatched. The CDR3 has 17 residues. Germline assignment: CDR1 SGHRS and CDR2 YFSETQ. The CDR3 DNA is TGCGCCAGCAGCTCGACACAACAGGGGACCTCTGGAAACACCATATATTTT. Translated: CASSSTQQGTSGNTIYF.

The rearrangement links TRBV5-4 to TRBJ1-4; D is uncertain. This CDR3 has 16 amino acids. Looked up from germline, CDR1 is SGHNT and CDR2 is YYREEE (reference sequence). V lost 9 bases and J 0 bases, leaving 18 bases between the germline ends. The CDR3 spells CATSREPTATNEKLFF. CDR3 DNA sequence: TGTGCCACCTCCCGGGAGCCAACCGCAACTAATGAAAAACTGTTTTTT.

The CDR3 sequence: CASTRGVASQETQYF. For the CDR3, the DNA is TGTGCCAGCACCCGGGGAGTAGCATCACAAGAGACCCAGTACTTC. The chain combines TRBV6-5 with TRBJ2-5, with TRBD2 as a possible D gene (5 bases). Trimming took off 7 bases at V and 2 bases at J, with 17 bases between the two ends. Germline lookup yields CDR1 MNHEY and CDR2 SVGAGI. There are 15 residues in the CDR3.

V and J are TRBV4-1 and TRBJ1-4; D uncertain. V was clipped by 2 bases and J by 11 bases, with 15 bases between them. The CDR3 is 14 amino acids. Per the germline V gene, CDR1 is MGHRA and CDR2 is YSYEKL. The CDR3 is CASSQYSGAGKLFF. CDR3 sequence (DNA): TGCGCCAGCAGCCAATACTCGGGAGCTGGGAAACTGTTTTTT.

The rearrangement links TRBV30 to TRBJ1-5; TRBD1 matches at 8 bases. V shed 5 bases, J shed 1 base, and the junction held 4 bases outside the gene matches. From germline, CDR1 is GTSNPN and CDR2 SVGIG (reference sequence). There are 14 residues in the CDR3. Here the CDR3 DNA reads TGTGCCTGGGACAGGGGACAGAGCAATCAGCCCCAGCATTTT. This translates into CAWDRGQSNQPQHF.

The chain combines TRBV19 with TRBJ2-6; possible D gene TRBD1, 6 bases. V was pared by 3 bases and J by 0 bases, with 15 bases between. Germline V gives CDR1 LNHDA, CDR2 SQIVND (reference sequence). This CDR3 spans 18 amino acids. Written as DNA, the CDR3 is TGTGCCAGTAGTATCCCGCGTCGACAGGCCTCTGGGGCCAACGTCCTGACTTTC. Protein sequence: CASSIPRRQASGANVLTF. Together with reference TRBV19 and TRBJ2-6, the CDR3 gives the full variable domain: DGGITQSPKYLFRKEGQNVTLSCEQNLNHDAMYWYRQDPGQGLRLIYYSQIVNDFQKGDIAEGYSVSREKKESFPLTVTSAQKNPTAFYLCASSIPRRQASGANVLTFGAGSRLTVL.

Note on this clone: The junction and the germline gene differ at one end; a read error may be behind it. The chain carries TRBV7-9 and TRBJ1-2; D remains ambiguous. This CDR3 region has 17 residues. CDR1 is SEHNR and CDR2 is FQNEAQ in the germline V gene (reference sequence). CDR3 protein: CASRLVVPKAGNYGYTF. The CDR3 DNA is TGTGCCAGCAGATTAGTGGTCCCCAAGGCGGGTAACTATGGCTACACCTTC. The full variable domain, in which reference TRBV7-9 and TRBJ1-2 provide the parts outside the CDR3, is DTGVSQNPRHKITKRGQNVTFRCDPISEHNRLYWYRQTLGQGPEFLTYFQNEAQLEKSRLLSDRFSAERPKGSFSTLEIQRTEQGDSAMYLCASRLVVPKAGNYGYTFGSGTRLTVV.

The CDR3: CASSSGTSRINEQFF. The CDR3 DNA sequence: TGTGCCAGCAGTTCCGGGACTTCAAGAATCAATGAGCAGTTCTTC. The chain employs TRBV5-8 and TRBJ2-1, with a weak D call TRBD2 (6 bases). Germline V gene sequence: CDR1 SGHTS, CDR2 YDEGEE. The CDR3 totals 15 residues. Trimming removed 5 bases from V and 6 bases from J, with 18 bases in between.

The DNA for the CDR3 is TGTGCCAGCAGGGAGATACAGGGACTACTAGCCAAAAACATTCAGTACTTC. Translation: CASREIQGLLAKNIQYF. The gene calls are TRBV7-9 and TRBJ2-4; weak D call: TRBD2 (7 bases). Germline V gene sequence: CDR1 SEHNR, CDR2 FQNEAQ (reference sequence). Trimming cost V 6 bases and J 0 bases, with 18 bases left between them. The CDR3 covers 17 residues. Based on the CDR3 plus reference TRBV7-9 and TRBJ2-4, the full variable domain is DTGVSQNPRHKITKRGQNVTFRCDPISEHNRLYWYRQTLGQGPEFLTYFQNEAQLEKSRLLSDRFSAERPKGSFSTLEIQRTEQGDSAMYLCASREIQGLLAKNIQYFGAGTRLSVL.

The V gene is TRBV2, the J gene TRBJ2-3; a weak D match, TRBD1 (5 bases). Germline V lookup: CDR1 SNHLY, CDR2 FYNNEI. The CDR3 is 13 amino acids. V was shortened by 6 bases and J by 4 bases, with 11 bases between the two germline ends. The CDR3 spells CASRFVGADTQYF. The CDR3 DNA reads TGTGCCAGCAGGTTTGTAGGGGCAGATACGCAGTATTTT.

This clone was counted a few times. The DNA of the CDR3 is TGTGCCAGCAGCCAAGGACAGACGCCTTTCTCCGGGGGCTACACCTTC. It specifies CASSQGQTPFSGGYTF. The chain recombines TRBV5-4 with TRBJ1-2, with D perhaps TRBD1 (6 bases). V shed 4 bases and J shed 8 bases, with 24 bases lying between them. This CDR3 is 16 amino acids long. The germline V gene has CDR1 SGHNT and CDR2 YYREEE (reference sequence).

The chain couples TRBV2 to TRBJ2-2, with 10 nucleotides matching TRBD1. Germline V gene sequence: CDR1 SNHLY, CDR2 FYNNEI. There are 15 residues in the CDR3. V lost 7 bases to trimming and J lost 3 bases; unmatched junction nucleotides: 5. The CDR3, as DNA: TGTGCCAGCACCATGGACAGGGGGGACACCGGGGAGCTGTTTTTT. Translating it yields CASTMDRGDTGELFF.

This chain joins TRBV7-9 and TRBJ1-1; 8 positions agree with TRBD1. J gave up 2 bases and V 5 bases, and 4 bases lay outside the gene matches. The CDR3 has 14 amino acids. Looked up from germline, CDR1 is SEHNR and CDR2 is FQNEAQ (reference sequence). The chain's CDR3 is CASSPQGVNTEAFF. DNA of the CDR3: TGTGCCAGCAGCCCACAGGGGGTAAACACTGAAGCTTTCTTT.

V gene TRBV4-1 combines with J gene TRBJ2-5; the D is unclear. V lost 2 bases and J 1 base, leaving 11 bases between the germline ends. Germline V gene data show CDR1 as MGHRA and CDR2 as YSYEKL. The CDR3 runs to 15 residues. For the CDR3, the DNA is TGCGCCAGCAGCCAAATTCTCCGCGCCCAAGAGACCCAGTACTTC. Translating it yields CASSQILRAQETQYF.

The chain has TRBV20-1 and TRBJ1-2; 9 positions match TRBD1. The CDR3 length is 14 residues. V shed 3 bases, J shed 2 bases, and the junction held 4 bases outside the gene matches. The germline CDR1 and CDR2 sequences are DFQATT and SNEGSKA (reference sequence). CDR3 bases: TGCAGTGCTAGTCCCGGGACAGGGAACTATGGCTACACCTTC. As protein: CSASPGTGNYGYTF.

This rearrangement joins TRBV6-5 to TRBJ1-4; TRBD1 matches 7 bases. CDR3 length equals 15 residues. V lost 0 bases to trimming and J lost 7 bases; unmatched junction nucleotides: 5. Germline CDR1 is MNHEY and CDR2 is SVGAGI. This CDR3 reads CASSYSIAGGEKLFF. In DNA, the CDR3 is TGTGCCAGCAGTTACTCGATAGCAGGGGGTGAAAAACTGTTTTTT.

This chain uses TRBV7-9 with TRBJ2-1; D is unresolved. From germline, CDR1 is SEHNR and CDR2 FQNEAQ (reference sequence). The CDR3 is 12 amino acids. V was cut by 5 bases and J by 10 bases, with 12 bases left in between. CDR3 sequence reads: CASSPEAWEQFF. DNA of the CDR3: TGTGCCAGCAGCCCTGAGGCATGGGAGCAGTTCTTC.

V gene TRBV18 combines with J gene TRBJ1-5, with a weak D call TRBD1 (5 bases). Looked up from germline, CDR1 is KGHSH and CDR2 is LQKENI. Trimming left V 3 bases short and J 0 bases short, with 12 bases between. CDR3 length equals 16 residues. The CDR3 loop is CASSPSTVYSNQPQHF. CDR3 DNA sequence: TGTGCCAGCTCACCTTCGACAGTATATAGCAATCAGCCCCAGCATTTT.

The rearrangement joins TRBV7-9 to TRBJ1-1, with D unclear. The CDR3 extends over 13 amino acids. The germline CDR1 and CDR2 sequences are SEHNR and FQNEAQ (reference sequence). V was clipped by 5 bases and J by 5 bases, with 12 bases between them. CDR3 bases: TGTGCCAGCAGCCCGGGGTTGGGAACTGAAGCTTTCTTT. Translated, it gives CASSPGLGTEAFF.

V and J are TRBV19 and TRBJ2-1, with D tentatively TRBD1 (6 bases). This CDR3 has 15 amino acids. The ends were cut back, 3 bases at V and 2 bases at J, with 11 bases in the middle. Germline V gene sequence: CDR1 LNHDA, CDR2 SQIVND (reference sequence). CDR3 nucleotides: TGTGCCAGTAGTATGGGGAACAGGGCCTACAATGAGCAGTTCTTC. Its protein product is CASSMGNRAYNEQFF.

The rearrangement links TRBV5-1 to TRBJ1-3; D perhaps matches TRBD1 (6 bases). The CDR3 has 15 amino acids. Per germline, CDR1 SGHRS and CDR2 YFSETQ. Trimming removed 3 bases from V and 4 bases from J, with 14 bases in between. The CDR3 nucleotides read TGCGCCAGCAGCTCGAATGGACAGAGCGGAAACACCATATATTTT. Encoded protein: CASSSNGQSGNTIYF.

The chain has TRBV28 and TRBJ2-7; a weak D match, TRBD1 (5 bases). CDR1 and CDR2 (germline): MDHEN, SYDVKM. V lost 5 bases to trimming and J lost 2 bases, with 13 bases between them. CDR3 size: 14 residues. The CDR3, as DNA: TGTGCCAGCAGTCTATCAGGGCCTACCTACGAGCAGTACTTC. Protein product: CASSLSGPTYEQYF. The full variable domain, with the rest looked up from reference TRBV28 and TRBJ2-7, is DVKVTQSSRYLVKRTGEKVFLECVQDMDHENMFWYRQDPGLGLRLIYFSYDVKMKEKGDIPEGYSVSREKKERFSLILESASTNQTSMYLCASSLSGPTYEQYFGPGTRLTVT.

The gene calls are TRBV6-4 and TRBJ2-2, with 9 bases lining up with TRBD1. The CDR3 runs to 16 residues. Germline CDR1 and CDR2: MRHNA and SNTAGT. With V trimmed by 4 bases and J by 7 bases, 10 bases remained unmatched. The CDR3 sequence: CASSVINRGLGGELFF. The CDR3 DNA reads as TGTGCCAGCAGTGTAATCAACAGGGGGCTCGGCGGGGAGCTGTTTTTT.